This T cell receptor (beta chain) was identified during a study of T cell responses to AZD1222 COVID-19 vaccine. Study-wide results and caveats: It was only after the peak T cell response that any repertoires were sampled.

In the case of this clone: Its antigen remains unidentified.

Per the germline V gene, CDR1 is SGHKS and CDR2 is YYEKEE (reference sequence). V gave up 4 bases and J gave up 0 bases, with 11 bases separating them. The CDR3 consists of 15 residues. Clones were sequenced by immunoSEQ multiplex PCR, and TCRdb holds only the in-frame ones, with some missing. The data contain 45,000 to 60,000 clones, 89% of them singletons. This rearrangement joins TRBV5-5 to TRBJ1-5; weak D call: TRBD1 (6 bases). The material sequenced was peripheral blood, taken on day 0 of AZD1222 vaccination. The receptor's source is an adult in good health. DNA for the CDR3: TGTGCCAGCAGCCAGGGGACAAATAGCAATCAGCCCCAGCATTTT. Translating gives CASSQGTNSNQPQHF.